The 8 T cell receptor beta chains below come from one sample, sequenced in a study of T cell responses to AZD1222 COVID-19 vaccine. The protocol was immunoSEQ multiplex PCR, while the TCRdb copy is restricted to in-frame clones and leaves out a portion. Counted here are some 120,000 clones, nearly 90% occurring once; the ten biggest clones make up about 6%. The starting material was peripheral blood, obtained 28 days after the second AZD1222 dose. The receptors stem from an adult who received the AZD1222 COVID-19 vaccine.

This chain links TRBV28 with TRBJ1-6; the match to TRBD1 covers 8 bases. Germline trimming cut 5 bases from V and 8 bases from J; bases unmatched to any gene: 8. Germline CDR1 is MDHEN and CDR2 is SYDVKM. The CDR3 runs to 15 residues. The CDR3 nucleotides read TGTGCCAGCAGTCAGGGGGCGAAAGGTGATTCACCCCTCCACTTT. This gives the protein CASSQGAKGDSPLHF.

The CDR3, as DNA: TGTGCCAGCAGTTACTCGATCCCGGGACAGGGTGGCTACACCTTC. This sequence encodes CASSYSIPGQGGYTF. The chain couples TRBV6-5 to TRBJ1-2; 9 bases align to TRBD1. Germline V lookup: CDR1 MNHEY, CDR2 SVGAGI. J was trimmed by 7 bases and V by 0 bases; bases with no gene match: 6. The CDR3 covers 15 residues.

The chain joins TRBV4-2 to TRBJ1-5; 10 bases agree with TRBD1. This CDR3 comprises 14 residues. Germline CDR1 reads LGHNA; CDR2 reads YNFKEQ. The ends lost 6 bases at V and 5 bases at J; junction bases unmatched: 4. The CDR3, as DNA: TGTGCCAGCAGTCGGGACAGGGGAGATCAGCCCCAGCATTTT. Translation: CASSRDRGDQPQHF.

The gene calls are TRBV6-5 and TRBJ1-5; possibly TRBD1 for D (6 bases). V was cut by 7 bases and J by 4 bases, with 11 bases left in between. The CDR3 spans 13 residues. In germline, CDR1 is MNHEY, CDR2 SVGAGI. For the CDR3, the DNA is TGTGCCAGCAAACCAGGGGAGAATCAGCCCCAGCATTTT. It is translated as CASKPGENQPQHF.

The chain carries TRBV27 and TRBJ1-4; TRBD1 aligns across 11 bases. V trimming: 8 bases; J trimming: 2 bases; junction bases outside the gene matches: 1. The CDR3 contains 14 residues. From germline, CDR1 is MNHEY and CDR2 SMNVEV (reference sequence). CDR3 sequence: CASGDRGTNEKLFF. Here the CDR3 DNA reads TGTGCCAGCGGGGACAGGGGGACTAATGAAAAACTGTTTTTT.

V is TRBV30 and J is TRBJ1-6; no definite D call. Germline V gives CDR1 GTSNPN, CDR2 SVGIG (reference sequence). Trimming stripped 0 bases from V and 3 bases from J, with 9 bases between. The CDR3 consists of 15 residues. CDR3 in amino acids: CAWSVSLSYNSPLHF. The CDR3 DNA is TGTGCCTGGAGTGTCTCCCTGAGCTATAATTCACCCCTCCACTTT.

The chain links TRBV19 to TRBJ1-1; 8 bases are shared with TRBD1. The germline V gene encodes CDR1 LNHDA and CDR2 SQIVND (reference sequence). V was pared by 6 bases and J by 3 bases, with 9 bases of the junction left unmatched. The CDR3 totals 15 residues. CDR3 sequence reads: CASSNQGAGDTEAFF. CDR3 bases: TGTGCCAGTAGCAATCAGGGGGCTGGGGACACTGAAGCTTTCTTT.

The V gene is TRBV28, the J gene TRBJ1-2; tentative D call: TRBD1 (5 bases). The CDR3 spans 13 residues. Germline values: CDR1 MDHEN, CDR2 SYDVKM. The V end was cut by 4 bases, the J end by 6 bases, with 12 bases between. Written as DNA, the CDR3 is TGTGCCAGCAGTTCTCAGGGTCCCCATGGCTACACCTTC. Its translation: CASSSQGPHGYTF.